The table lists the clone carrying this TCR beta chain with a count of one. The target antigen is unknown. V lost 0 bases and J 1 base, leaving 11 bases between the germline ends. Germline assignment: CDR1 SGHRS and CDR2 YFSETQ. The CDR3 runs 16 residues. Using its own MiXCR run on the 5' RACE reads, TCRdb lists one record per CDR3 protein. The table records fewer than 500,000 distinct CDR3 sequences, approximately 25% of them present only once. This sample was taken from a study of identical twins. Findings and caveats of the study: Models underestimated TCR alpha sharing (out-of-frame) in monozygotic twins.

These data were also filed under a second study, of T cells expressing NK-cell markers. Turning to that study: These clonotypes also led the CD3+CD56-NKG2C+ fraction in several donors.

The sequenced sample was CD4+ T cells sorted from blood. V and J are TRBV5-1 and TRBJ2-1; weak D call: TRBD1 (5 bases). This clonotype originated in a woman between 18 and 30 years old in good health. CDR3 in DNA: TGCGCCAGCAGCTTGGGACAGTCAGCTTCCTACAATGAGCAGTTCTTC. Its translation: CASSLGQSASYNEQFF.